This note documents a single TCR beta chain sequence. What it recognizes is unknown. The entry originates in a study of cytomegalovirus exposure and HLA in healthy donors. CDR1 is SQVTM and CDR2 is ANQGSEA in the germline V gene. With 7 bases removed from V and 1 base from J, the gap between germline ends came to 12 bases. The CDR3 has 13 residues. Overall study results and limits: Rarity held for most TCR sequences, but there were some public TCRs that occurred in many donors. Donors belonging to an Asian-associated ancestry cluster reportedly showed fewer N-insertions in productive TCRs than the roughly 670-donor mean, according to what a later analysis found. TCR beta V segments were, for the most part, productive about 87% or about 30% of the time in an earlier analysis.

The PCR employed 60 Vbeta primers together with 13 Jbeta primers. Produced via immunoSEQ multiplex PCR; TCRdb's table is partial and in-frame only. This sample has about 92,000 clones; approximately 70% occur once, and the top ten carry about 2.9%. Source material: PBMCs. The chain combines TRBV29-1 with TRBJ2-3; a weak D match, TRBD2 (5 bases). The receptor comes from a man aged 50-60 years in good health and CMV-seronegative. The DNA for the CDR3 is TGCAGCGCTGAGGCGGGCGGCACAGATACGCAGTATTTT. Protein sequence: CSAEAGGTDTQYF.